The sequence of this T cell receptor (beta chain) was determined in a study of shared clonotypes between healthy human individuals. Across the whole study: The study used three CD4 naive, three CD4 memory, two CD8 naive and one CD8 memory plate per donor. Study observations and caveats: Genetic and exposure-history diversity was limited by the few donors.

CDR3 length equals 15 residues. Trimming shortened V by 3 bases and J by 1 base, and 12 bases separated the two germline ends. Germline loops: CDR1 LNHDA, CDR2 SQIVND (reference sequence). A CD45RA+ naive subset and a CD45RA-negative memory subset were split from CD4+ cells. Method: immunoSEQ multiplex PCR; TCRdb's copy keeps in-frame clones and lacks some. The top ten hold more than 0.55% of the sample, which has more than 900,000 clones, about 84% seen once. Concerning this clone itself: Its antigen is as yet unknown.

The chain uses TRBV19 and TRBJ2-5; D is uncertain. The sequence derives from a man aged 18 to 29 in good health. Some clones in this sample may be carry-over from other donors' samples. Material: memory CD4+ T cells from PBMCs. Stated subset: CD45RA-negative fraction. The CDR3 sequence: CASSINDKTQETQYF. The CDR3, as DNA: TGTGCCAGTAGTATTAACGACAAGACCCAAGAGACCCAGTACTTC.